This paragraph covers one T cell receptor (beta chain) sequence. Its antigen remains undetermined. One base away there is no much larger clone; base qualities are not given. The germline V gene (reference sequence) yields MNHEY for CDR1 and SMNVEV for CDR2. The CDR3 runs 15 amino acids, cysteine and phenylalanine included. Left in the record is the CDR3 DNA by itself, 45 bases read in frame from the first base. V is cut by 6 bases and J by 4 bases, and the space between the germline ends is 13 bases. The source of the sample is a study of response to subunit inactivated influenza vaccine (dated by TCRdb to 2017 to 2018). Study-wide context: The study used deep quantitative T cell receptor repertoire profiling to track responses to a trivalent subunit inactivated influenza vaccine. The research as a whole found: The authors proposed that each seasonal influenza vaccination may bring in only a limited number of new T cells.

Libraries were built with RT-PCR. TCRdb records Illumina HiSeq 2500 as the sequencer. In-frame beta chains were kept once TCRdb had trimmed the public reads at Q25 with fastp and called clones with MiXCR. Each record represents a unique CDR3 protein, reported with the most common genes and DNA among its rows. The sample includes about 500,000 distinct CDR3 sequences, with approximately 16% observed a single time. The ten top clones hold roughly 3.1% of the sample. Material: CD4+ T cells sorted from PBMCs, obtained roughly 24 months after vaccination. The chain is encoded by TRBV27 joined to TRBJ1-6, and the D gene may be TRBD1, 5 bases matching. The sequence was obtained from a man between 50 and 69 years old who received an inactivated influenza vaccine. Donor details come from another sample of the same person, matched by shared clones. The CDR3 amino acid sequence is: CASRYVGEYNSPLHF. The DNA sequence is TGTGCCAGCAGATACGTGGGGGAGTATAATTCACCCCTCCACTTT.